This TCR beta chain comes out of a study of cytomegalovirus exposure and HLA in healthy donors. Study results and caveats: Many donors shared some public TCRs, even though most TCR sequences were rare. About 180 TCR beta chains were listed as cytomegalovirus-associated. Links to common viral pathogens appeared, in a later analysis, for several of the most significant clusters. Researchers reported in a later analysis that a missense DCLRE1C variant was tied to TCR beta V- and J-gene trimming.

Germline V CDR1 and CDR2: SGHRS, YFSETQ. Trimming at V came to 3 bases and at J to 6 bases, leaving 7 bases not matched to a gene. The CDR3 covers 15 residues. PCR involved 60 Vbeta and 13 Jbeta primers. The table came from immunoSEQ multiplex PCR; TCRdb's copy has only in-frame clones and leaves some out. The sample has hundreds of thousands of clones, about 74% seen once; the top ten hold less than 2%. Note on this clone: The target antigen is unknown.

V usage is TRBV5-1 and J usage is TRBJ1-4; 8 nucleotides agree with TRBD1. Sequencing was done on a sample of PBMCs. This TCR was sampled from a woman aged 25 to 39 in good health and CMV-seronegative. The CDR3: CASSWQGAVDEKLFF. The CDR3 nucleotides read TGCGCCAGCAGCTGGCAGGGGGCAGTCGATGAAAAACTGTTTTTT.